This T cell receptor beta chain was captured in a study of response to subunit inactivated influenza vaccine. TCRdb re-called the RT-PCR reads with MiXCR, one entry per CDR3 protein. The sample holds about 190,000 distinct CDR3 sequences, roughly an eighth seen once. The V gene's germline CDR1 is SGHRS and CDR2 YFSETQ. This CDR3 contains 16 residues. With 3 bases clipped from V and 1 base from J, the junction kept 7 bases outside the gene matches. Source: CD8+ T cells sorted from PBMCs, taken roughly 5 days after vaccination. This sequence originates from a man between 50 and 59 years old who received an inactivated influenza vaccine. The chain joins TRBV5-1 to TRBJ2-3; 8 bases fit TRBD2. In DNA, the CDR3 is TGCGCCAGCAGCTGGACGGGGGGGGGCCGCACAGATACGCAGTATTTT. Translation gives CASSWTGGGRTDTQYF.